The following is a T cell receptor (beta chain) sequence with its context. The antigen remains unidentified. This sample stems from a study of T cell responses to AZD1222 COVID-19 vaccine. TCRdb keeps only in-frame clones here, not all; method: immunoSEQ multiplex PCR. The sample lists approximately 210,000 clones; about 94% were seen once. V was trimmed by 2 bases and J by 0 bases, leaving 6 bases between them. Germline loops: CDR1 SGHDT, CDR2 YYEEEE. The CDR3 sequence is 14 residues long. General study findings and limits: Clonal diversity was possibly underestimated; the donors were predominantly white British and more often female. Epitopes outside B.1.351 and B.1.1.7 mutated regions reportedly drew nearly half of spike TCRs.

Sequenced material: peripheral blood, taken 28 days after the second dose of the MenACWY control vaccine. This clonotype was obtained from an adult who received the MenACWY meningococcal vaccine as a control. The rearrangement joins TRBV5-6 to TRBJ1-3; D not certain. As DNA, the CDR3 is TGTGCCAGCAGCTTTTTTAGCTCTGGAAACACCATATATTTT. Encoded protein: CASSFFSSGNTIYF.